This T cell receptor (beta chain) was identified during a study of response to subunit inactivated influenza vaccine. Study-level results: The authors suggested that few new T cells are recruited per seasonal influenza vaccination.

Germline V CDR1 and CDR2: SGHDT, YYEEEE. V lost 3 bases, J lost 9 bases, and 19 bases lay in between. The CDR3 consists of 15 residues. MiXCR, run by TCRdb on the RT-PCR reads, gives a single entry per CDR3 protein. The repertoire holds 710,000 or so distinct CDR3 sequences, with about 15% as singletons. This clonotype was observed a handful of times. The antigen is not known. The genes are TRBV5-6 and TRBJ2-1; tentative D call: TRBD2 (5 bases). Sequenced material: PBMCs from blood, taken 12 days after vaccination. This receptor was obtained from a man aged 50 or older who received an inactivated influenza vaccine. The CDR3 nucleotides read TGTGCCAGCAGCTCCCCTGCGAGCGGCCGGCGTGAGCAGTTCTTC. Amino acid sequence: CASSSPASGRREQFF.